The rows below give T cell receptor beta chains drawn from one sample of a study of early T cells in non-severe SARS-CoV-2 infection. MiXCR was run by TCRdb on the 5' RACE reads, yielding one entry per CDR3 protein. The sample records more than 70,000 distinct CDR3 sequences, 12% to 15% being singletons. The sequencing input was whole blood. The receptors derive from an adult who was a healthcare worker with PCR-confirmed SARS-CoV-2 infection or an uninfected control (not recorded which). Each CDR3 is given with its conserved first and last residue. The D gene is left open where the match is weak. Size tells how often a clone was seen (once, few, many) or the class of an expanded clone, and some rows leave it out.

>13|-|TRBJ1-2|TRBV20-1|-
CSAWRADGYGYTF
TGCAGTGCTTGGCGGGCAGACGGCTATGGCTACACCTTC
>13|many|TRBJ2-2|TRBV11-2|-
CASSQDRTGELFF
TGTGCCAGCAGCCAGGACCGCACCGGGGAGCTGTTTTTT
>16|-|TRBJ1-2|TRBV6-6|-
CASSYGGQGENYGYTF
TGTGCCAGCAGTTACGGTGGTCAGGGTGAGAACTATGGCTACACCTTC
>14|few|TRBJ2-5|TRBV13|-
CASSPASRGETQYF
TGTGCCAGCAGCCCCGCCTCTAGAGGGGAGACCCAGTACTTC
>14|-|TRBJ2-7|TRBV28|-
CASKRAGRSYEQYF
TGTGCCAGCAAACGGGCAGGCCGCTCCTACGAGCAGTACTTC
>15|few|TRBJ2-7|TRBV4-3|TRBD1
CASSQDGTGIYEQYF
TGCGCCAGCAGCCAAGACGGGACAGGGATCTACGAGCAGTACTTC
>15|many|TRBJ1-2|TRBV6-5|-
CASSYSVPGDYGYTF
TGTGCCAGCAGTTACTCGGTTCCAGGAGACTATGGCTACACCTTC
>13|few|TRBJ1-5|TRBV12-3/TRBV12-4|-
CASSWASNQPQHF
TGTGCCAGCAGCTGGGCTAGCAATCAGCCCCAGCATTTT
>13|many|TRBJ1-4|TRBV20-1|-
CSASTNPLEKLFF
TGCAGTGCTAGTACCAACCCACTTGAAAAACTGTTTTTT
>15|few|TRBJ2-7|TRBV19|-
CATTPGTASSYEQYF
TGTGCCACTACCCCCGGGACCGCGAGCTCCTACGAGCAGTACTTC
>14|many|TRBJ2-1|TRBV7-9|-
CASSLQGSVNEQFF
TGTGCCAGCAGCTTACAGGGCTCTGTAAATGAGCAGTTCTTC
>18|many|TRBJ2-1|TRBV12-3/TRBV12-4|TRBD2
CASSPLTSGGAWANEQFF
TGTGCCAGCAGTCCCTTGACTAGCGGGGGGGCGTGGGCCAATGAGCAGTTCTTC
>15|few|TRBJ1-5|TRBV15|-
CATTPGRLLNQPQHF
TGTGCCACCACCCCGGGACGGTTGCTCAATCAGCCCCAGCATTTT
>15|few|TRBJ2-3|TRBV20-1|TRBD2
CSAIARGGGTDTQYF
TGCAGTGCTATCGCGCGGGGGGGAGGAACAGATACGCAGTATTTT
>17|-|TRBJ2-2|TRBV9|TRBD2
CASSPTSGGTNTGELFF
TGTGCCAGCAGCCCAACTAGCGGGGGGACTAACACCGGGGAGCTGTTTTTT
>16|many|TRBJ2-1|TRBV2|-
CASSEDEGDSYNEQFF
TGTGCCAGCAGTGAAGACGAGGGGGACTCATACAATGAGCAGTTCTTC
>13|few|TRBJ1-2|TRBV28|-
CASSLGQHYGYTF
TGTGCCAGCAGTTTAGGCCAGCATTATGGCTACACCTTC
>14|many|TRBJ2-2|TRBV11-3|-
CASSITGNTGELFF
TGTGCCAGCAGCATAACAGGGAACACCGGGGAGCTGTTTTTT
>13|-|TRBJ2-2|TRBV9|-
CASKRADTGELFF
TGTGCCAGCAAGCGGGCAGACACCGGGGAGCTGTTTTTT
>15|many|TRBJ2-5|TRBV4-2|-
CASSQEVGVWETQYF
TGTGCCAGCAGCCAAGAAGTAGGCGTGTGGGAGACCCAGTACTTC
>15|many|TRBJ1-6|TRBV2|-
CASSGVGPHNSPLHF
TGTGCCAGCAGTGGAGTAGGACCGCATAATTCACCCCTCCACTTT
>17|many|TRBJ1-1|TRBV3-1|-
CASSQRGGGGWNAEAFF
TGTGCCAGCAGCCAAAGGGGGGGCGGTGGATGGAACGCTGAAGCTTTCTTT
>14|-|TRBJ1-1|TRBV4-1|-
CASSNRGQGVEAFF
TGCGCCAGCAGCAACCGCGGGCAAGGGGTTGAAGCTTTCTTT
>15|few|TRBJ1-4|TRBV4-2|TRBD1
CASSQDKSGGEKLFF
TGTGCCAGCAGCCAAGATAAGTCAGGGGGTGAAAAACTGTTTTTT
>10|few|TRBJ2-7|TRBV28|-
CASSTYEQYF
TGTGCCAGCTCGACCTACGAGCAGTACTTC
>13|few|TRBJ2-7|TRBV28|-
CASPYGGTVEQYF
TGTGCCAGCCCATATGGGGGGACTGTCGAGCAGTACTTC
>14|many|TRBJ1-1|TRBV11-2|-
CASSLSNRNTEAFF
TGTGCCAGCAGCTTAAGTAACAGGAACACTGAAGCTTTCTTT
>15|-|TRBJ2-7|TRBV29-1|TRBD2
CSARGLAGGIYEQYF
TGCAGCGCACGGGGACTAGCGGGGGGTATCTACGAGCAGTACTTC
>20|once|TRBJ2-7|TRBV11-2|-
CASSLGQKWGGAKRTYEQYF
TGTGCCAGCAGCTTAGGCCAAAAATGGGGGGGCGCGAAACGTACCTACGAGCAGTACTTC
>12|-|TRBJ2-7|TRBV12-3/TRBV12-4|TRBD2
CASRGLAGEQYF
TGTGCCAGCAGGGGACTAGCGGGGGAGCAGTACTTC
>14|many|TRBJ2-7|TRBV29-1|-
CSAKGAILSYEQYF
TGCAGCGCCAAAGGGGCCATTCTGTCCTACGAGCAGTACTTC
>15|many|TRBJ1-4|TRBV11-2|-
CASSGGAMGNEKLFF
TGTGCCAGCAGCGGAGGGGCCATGGGGAATGAAAAACTGTTTTTT
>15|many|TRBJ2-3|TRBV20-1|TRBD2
CSAIISGGAGDTQYF
TGCAGTGCTATTATTAGCGGGGGGGCGGGAGATACGCAGTATTTT
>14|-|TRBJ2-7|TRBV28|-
CASSAPGQYYEQYF
TGTGCCAGCAGTGCCCCAGGACAGTACTACGAGCAGTACTTC
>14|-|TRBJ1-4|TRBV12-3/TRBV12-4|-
CASSFDAFEEKLFF
TGTGCCAGCAGTTTCGATGCGTTCGAAGAAAAACTGTTTTTT
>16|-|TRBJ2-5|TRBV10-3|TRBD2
CAISEGTSGGRETQYF
TGTGCCATCAGTGAGGGGACTAGCGGGGGGAGAGAGACCCAGTACTTC
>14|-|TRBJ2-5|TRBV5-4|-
CASSTSWAQETQYF
TGTGCCAGCAGCACCTCGTGGGCCCAAGAGACCCAGTACTTC
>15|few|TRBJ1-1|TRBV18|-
CASSPPSGRLIEAFF
TGTGCCAGCTCACCACCTAGTGGCAGATTAATTGAAGCTTTCTTT
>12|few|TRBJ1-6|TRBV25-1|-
CASSWPNSPLHF
TGTGCCAGCAGTTGGCCCAATTCACCCCTCCACTTT
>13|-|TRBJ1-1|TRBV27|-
CASSLEGPTEAFF
TGTGCCAGCAGTTTGGAGGGTCCAACTGAAGCTTTCTTT
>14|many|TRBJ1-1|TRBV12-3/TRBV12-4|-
CASSWGGLNTEAFF
TGTGCCAGCAGTTGGGGGGGATTGAACACTGAAGCTTTCTTT
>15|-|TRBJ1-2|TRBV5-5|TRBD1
CASSLEVQGPRGYTF
TGTGCCAGCAGCTTGGAGGTACAGGGGCCGCGAGGCTACACCTTC
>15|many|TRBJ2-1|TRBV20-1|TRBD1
CSALRGGASYNEQFF
TGCAGTGCCTTACGAGGGGGCGCCTCCTACAATGAGCAGTTCTTC
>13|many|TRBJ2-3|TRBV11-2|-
CASNGGDTDTQYF
TGTGCCAGCAACGGCGGTGACACAGATACGCAGTATTTT
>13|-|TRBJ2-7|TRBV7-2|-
CASSFRGAGDPDF
TGTGCCAGCAGCTTTCGGGGGGCCGGGGATCCGGACTTC
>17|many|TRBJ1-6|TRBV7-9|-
CASSRRLVRGSNSPLHF
TGTGCCAGCAGCCGTAGACTAGTGCGGGGGTCGAATTCACCCCTCCACTTT
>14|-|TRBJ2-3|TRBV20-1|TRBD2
CSARGSGGTDTQYF
TGCAGTGCTAGAGGTAGCGGGGGGACAGATACGCAGTATTTT
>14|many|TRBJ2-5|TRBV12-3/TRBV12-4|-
CASTPGRNQETQYF
TGTGCCAGCACCCCAGGACGGAACCAAGAGACCCAGTACTTC
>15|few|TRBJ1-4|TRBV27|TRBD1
CATPDRATANEKLFF
TGTGCCACCCCCGACAGGGCAACGGCTAATGAAAAACTGTTTTTT
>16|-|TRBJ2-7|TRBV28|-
CASSPPVQGITYEQYF
TGTGCCAGCAGTCCCCCTGTGCAGGGTATTACCTACGAGCAGTACTTC
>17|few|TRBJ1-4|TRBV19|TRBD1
CASSIPGQSSTNEKLFF
TGTGCCAGTAGTATACCGGGACAGTCCTCAACTAATGAAAAACTGTTTTTT
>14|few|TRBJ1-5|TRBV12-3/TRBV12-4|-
CASSPRGQAQPQHF
TGTGCCAGCAGTCCGCGGGGGCAGGCCCAGCCCCAGCATTTT
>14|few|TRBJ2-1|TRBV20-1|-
CSAPDSSQGNEQFF
TGCAGTGCCCCCGACTCAAGCCAGGGCAATGAGCAGTTCTTC
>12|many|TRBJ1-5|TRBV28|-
CASSSGYQPQHF
TGTGCCAGCAGTTCGGGCTATCAGCCCCAGCATTTT
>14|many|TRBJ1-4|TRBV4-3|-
CASSPRGSNEKLFF
TGCGCCAGCTCTCCTCGGGGGAGTAATGAAAAACTGTTTTTT
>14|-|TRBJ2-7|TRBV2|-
CASSEALIGGEQYF
TGTGCCAGCAGTGAAGCGCTTATCGGGGGTGAGCAGTACTTC